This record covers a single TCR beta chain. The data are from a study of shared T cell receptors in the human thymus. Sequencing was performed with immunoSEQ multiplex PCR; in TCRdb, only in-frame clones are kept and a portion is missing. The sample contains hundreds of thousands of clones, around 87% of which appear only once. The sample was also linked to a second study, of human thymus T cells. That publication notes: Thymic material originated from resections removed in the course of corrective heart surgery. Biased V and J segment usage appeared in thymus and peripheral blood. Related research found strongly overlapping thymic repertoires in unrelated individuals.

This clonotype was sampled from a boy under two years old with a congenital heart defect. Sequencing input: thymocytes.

The CDR3 reads CASRIQGSSGNTIYF. CDR3 in DNA: TGCGCCAGCAGGATACAGGGATCCTCTGGAAACACCATATATTTT. This chain joins TRBV10-1 and TRBJ1-3, with D possibly matching TRBD1 (6 bases). This CDR3 is 15 amino acids long. Trimming took 6 bases from V and 0 from J, leaving 12 bases between them. From germline, CDR1 is WNHNN and CDR2 SYGVQD (reference sequence).